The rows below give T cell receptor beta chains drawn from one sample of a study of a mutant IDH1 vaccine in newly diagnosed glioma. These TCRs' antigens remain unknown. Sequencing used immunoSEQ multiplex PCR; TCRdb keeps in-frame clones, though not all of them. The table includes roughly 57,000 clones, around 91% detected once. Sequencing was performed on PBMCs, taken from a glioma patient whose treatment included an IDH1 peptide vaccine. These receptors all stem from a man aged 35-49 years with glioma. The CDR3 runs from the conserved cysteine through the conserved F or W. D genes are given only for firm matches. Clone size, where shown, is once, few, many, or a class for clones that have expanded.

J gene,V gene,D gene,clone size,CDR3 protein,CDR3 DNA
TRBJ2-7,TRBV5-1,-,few,CASSLLGGTYEQYF,TGCGCCAGCAGCTTGCTGGGCGGAACCTACGAGCAGTACTTC
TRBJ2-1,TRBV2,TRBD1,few,CASSQWARGQGTYNEQFF,TGTGCCAGCAGCCAATGGGCCCGAGGACAGGGCACCTACAATGAGCAGTTCTTC
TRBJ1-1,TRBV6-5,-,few,CASSNDLNTEAFF,TGTGCCAGCAGCAACGACTTGAACACTGAAGCTTTCTTT
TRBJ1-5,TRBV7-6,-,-,CASSLSGTNQPQHF,TGTGCCAGCAGCTTATCGGGGACCAATCAGCCCCAGCATTTT
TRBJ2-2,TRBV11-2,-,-,CASTLTSNTGELFF,TGTGCCTCCACGCTAACTTCGAACACCGGGGAGCTGTTTTTT
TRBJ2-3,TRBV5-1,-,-,CASSLAQNTDTQYF,TGCGCCAGCAGCTTGGCTCAGAACACAGATACGCAGTATTTT
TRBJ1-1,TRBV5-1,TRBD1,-,CASSPMTGLSTEAFF,TGCGCCAGCAGCCCTATGACAGGGCTGAGCACTGAAGCTTTCTTT
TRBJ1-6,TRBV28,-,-,CASSPVTDLNSPLHF,TGTGCCAGCTCACCCGTGACAGATTTGAATTCACCCCTCCACTTT
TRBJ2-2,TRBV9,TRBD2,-,CASSVATAGVNAGELFF,TGTGCCAGCAGCGTAGCTACTGCGGGGGTGAACGCCGGGGAGCTGTTTTTT
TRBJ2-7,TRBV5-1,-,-,CASSLTERQYEQYF,TGCGCCAGCAGCTTGACGGAGAGACAATACGAGCAGTACTTC
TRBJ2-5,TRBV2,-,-,CASQSGGTHQETQYF,TGTGCCAGCCAATCAGGTGGGACACATCAAGAGACCCAGTACTTC
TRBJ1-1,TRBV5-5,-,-,CASSSQGVAFF,TGTGCCAGCAGCTCGCAGGGTGTAGCTTTCTTT
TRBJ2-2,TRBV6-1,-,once,CASSERANTGELFF,TGTGCCAGCAGTGAGAGAGCGAACACCGGGGAGCTGTTTTTT
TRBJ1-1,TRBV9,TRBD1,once,CASSTQGQGTEAFF,TGTGCCAGCAGCACCCAGGGACAGGGCACTGAAGCTTTCTTT
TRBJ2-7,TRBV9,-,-,CASSPRLFSYEQYF,TGTGCCAGCAGCCCTAGACTCTTTTCCTACGAGCAGTACTTC
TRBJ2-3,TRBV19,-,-,CASSSQLDTQYF,TGTGCCAGTAGTTCCCAATTAGATACGCAGTATTTT
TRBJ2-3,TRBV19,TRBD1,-,CASRDRVWTDTQYF,TGTGCCAGTCGGGACAGGGTGTGGACAGATACGCAGTATTTT
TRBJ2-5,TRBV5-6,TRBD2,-,CASSLGLAGVYEETQYF,TGTGCCAGCAGCTTGGGACTAGCGGGGGTCTATGAAGAGACCCAGTACTTC
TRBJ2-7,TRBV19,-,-,CASSEGQGPYEQYF,TGTGCCAGTAGCGAAGGACAAGGGCCCTACGAGCAGTACTTC
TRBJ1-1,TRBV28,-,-,CASSYLIGDTEAFF,TGTGCCAGCAGTTACCTAATAGGAGACACTGAAGCTTTCTTT
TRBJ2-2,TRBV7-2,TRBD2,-,CASSLDRRGAGELFF,TGTGCCAGCAGCTTAGACCGCCGGGGGGCCGGGGAGCTGTTTTTT
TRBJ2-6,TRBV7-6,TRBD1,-,CASSLGQGAVGANVLTF,TGTGCCAGCAGCTTAGGCCAGGGGGCGGTTGGGGCCAACGTCCTGACTTTC
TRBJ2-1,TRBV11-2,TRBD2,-,CASSFTGGGAYNEQFF,TGTGCCAGCAGCTTCACGGGCGGGGGGGCCTACAATGAGCAGTTCTTC
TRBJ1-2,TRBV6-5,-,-,CASSLWGAGGYTF,TGTGCCAGCAGCCTCTGGGGCGCAGGTGGCTACACCTTC
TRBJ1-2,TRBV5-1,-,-,CASSPNLAGYGYTF,TGCGCCAGCAGCCCGAATCTGGCAGGGTATGGCTACACCTTC
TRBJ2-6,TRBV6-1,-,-,CASSDRGGANVLTF,TGTGCCAGCAGTGACCGAGGTGGGGCCAACGTCCTGACTTTC
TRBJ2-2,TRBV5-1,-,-,CASSFVGAGELFF,TGCGCCAGCAGCTTCGTGGGAGCCGGGGAGCTGTTTTTT
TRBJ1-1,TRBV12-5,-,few,CASALAGGPGSAFF,TGTGCTAGTGCTTTGGCCGGAGGGCCGGGGAGTGCTTTCTTT
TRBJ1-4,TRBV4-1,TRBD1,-,CASSHLKGAGLEKLFF,TGCGCCAGCAGCCACCTGAAGGGGGCCGGACTTGAAAAACTGTTTTTT
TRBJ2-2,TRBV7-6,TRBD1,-,CASSRFQRTGPNTGELFF,TGTGCCAGCAGCCGTTTCCAGAGGACAGGGCCGAACACCGGGGAGCTGTTTTTT